Sequencing of this T cell receptor (beta chain) was carried out in a study of blood T cell repertoires in COVID-19. Whole-study context: Samples taken during acute and convalescent COVID-19 were collected in the United States, Italy and Spain.

Trimming cost V 5 bases and J 0 bases, with 13 bases left between them. The CDR3 spans 15 residues. The germline gives CDR1 SGHAT, CDR2 FQNNGV. Authors' analysis steps: Amplification with reference gene primers provided the estimates of nucleated cell counts. Produced via immunoSEQ multiplex PCR; TCRdb's table is partial and in-frame only. That table is the source of V, J and clone size, and D and trimming were worked out from the DNA. The sample contains hundreds of thousands of clones, more than 65% of which appear only once. The sample was peripheral blood. This TCR was recovered from a woman in her forties with active or convalescent COVID-19. The chain recombines TRBV11-2 with TRBJ1-1, with no clear D. CDR3 loop: CASSPPTRMNTEAFF. CDR3 bases: TGTGCCAGCAGCCCCCCGACAAGGATGAACACTGAAGCTTTCTTT.